Following are 3 T cell receptor beta chains from one sample sequenced in a study of early T cells in non-severe SARS-CoV-2 infection. TCRdb re-called the 5' RACE reads with MiXCR, one entry per CDR3 protein. The table includes some 88,000 distinct CDR3 sequences, approximately 15% detected once. Specimen: whole blood, collected at baseline. The receptors here all came from an adult who was a healthcare worker with PCR-confirmed SARS-CoV-2 infection or an uninfected control (not recorded which).

This clonotype was seen repeatedly, ten times or more. The genes are TRBV7-6 and TRBJ2-7; 8 positions match TRBD2. CDR1 is SGHVS and CDR2 is FNYEAQ in the germline V gene. This CDR3 spans 15 amino acids. After removal of 5 bases from V and 3 bases from J, the junction contained 9 bases not matched to a gene. This CDR3 reads CASSPSLAGLYEQYF. CDR3 DNA: TGTGCCAGCAGCCCCTCTTTAGCGGGGCTCTACGAGCAGTACTTC.

J is TRBJ2-7 and V is TRBV5-1; 10 bases are a match to TRBD1. The CDR3 has 15 residues. Germline-derived CDR1 and CDR2 are SGHRS and YFSETQ. V was pared by 4 bases and J by 4 bases, with 8 bases of the junction left unmatched. The CDR3 loop is CASSPGRGQGYEQYF. For the CDR3, the DNA is TGCGCCAGCAGCCCTGGCCGGGGACAGGGGTACGAGCAGTACTTC.

V is TRBV6-2 or TRBV6-3 and J is TRBJ1-6; D call uncertain. Per germline, CDR1 MNHEY and CDR2 SVGEGT. Deletions cut 7 bases from V and 14 bases from J, with 18 bases between. The CDR3 loop spans 13 amino acids. CDR3: CASTEAVPRTLHF. The CDR3 DNA sequence: TGTGCCAGCACCGAGGCAGTGCCACGTACCCTCCACTTT.